This T cell receptor beta chain emerged from a study of siplizumab effects on memory and regulatory T cells (dated by TCRdb to about 2019). Regarding the complete study: The study examined how the anti-CD2 antibody siplizumab affects alloreactive T-cell subsets in allogeneic mixed lymphocyte reactions built from human PBMCs. Overall results and qualifications from the work: Roughly 80-96% of proliferating CD4+ or CD8+ clones could not be assigned a naive or memory phenotype. Among mappable alloreactive CD4+ clones, the Treg-derived fraction averaged approximately 63% with siplizumab versus around 27% in control reactions. Greater diversity appeared to be present in unstimulated naive T cells than in memory T cells, and a substantial contribution to the alloresponse seemed to be made by naive cells. No functional confirmation was obtained for the suppressive function of proliferating Tregs from siplizumab cultures. Because sequences at frequencies below about 10^-5 were poorly captured, only a minor fraction of alloreactive clones could be mapped back to unstimulated subsets. The cumulative frequency of alloreactive sequences traceable to unstimulated CD4+ memory T cells was significantly reduced by siplizumab.

Remarks on this clone: Its binding antigen is unknown. No qualities accompany the bases; no much larger clone lies one base away.

The protocol used for the library was the immunoSEQ multiplex PCR assay. The deep sequencing platform assayed about 10^5 TCR templates per sample. Genomic DNA extracted from sorted T cells was used for TCRbeta CDR3 sequencing. The source study handled its data this way. The R programming language was used for the clonal analysis of the TCRbeta CDR3 data. Alloreactive CD4+ and CD8+ clones were identified by comparing unstimulated samples to CFSE-low samples taken after the reaction. Regulatory or non-regulatory origin of alloreactive CD4+ clones was assigned by matching sequences to the sorted unstimulated Treg and non-Treg repertoires. TCRdb carries this immuneACCESS record with in-frame sequences only. Its versions omit some clonotypes, under half of them owing to an unresolved V gene in the studies checked, with the rest unexplained. The V and J calls and clone size come from that table; D and trimming were worked out from the DNA. Counted in this sample were about 100,000 clones; approximately 94% of them appeared once. The ten most abundant clones make up approximately 1.5% of the sample.

Sorted unstimulated T cells and proliferating T cells recovered from mixed lymphocyte reactions were subjected to TCRbeta CDR3 sequencing. Fresh whole blood from fewer than 12 HLA-typed healthy donors was used to isolate PBMCs. Unstimulated CD4+ non-regulatory T cells were FACS-sorted to map the origin of alloreactive clones. CDR3 length: 11 amino acids, cysteine to phenylalanine. Only the CDR3 region is kept as DNA, spanning 33 bases read in frame from base 1. Relative to germline, V is 1 base shorter and J is 12 bases shorter, with 9 bases between their ends. Via the germline V gene, CDR1 is SGHDN and CDR2 FVKESK.

This sequence uses TRBV14 and TRBJ2-5; the D gene cannot be named for sure. The clonotype originates from a human donor in good health. Sequenced input: non-Treg CD4+ T cells sorted from blood. Per the publication, the cell subset or site label means: FACS-sorted unstimulated CD4+ non-regulatory T cells. The DNA sequence is TGTGCCAGCAGCCAAGCCGCCCGGAAGTACTTC. This sequence encodes CASSQAARKYF.